This entry concerns a single T cell receptor beta chain. Its matching antigen is unknown. The assay was immunoSEQ multiplex PCR, and TCRdb's table has in-frame clones only and misses some. This table has approximately 100,000 clones, approximately 91% appearing once. These data originate in a study of T cell responses to AZD1222 COVID-19 vaccine. Study details: Pooling of second doses given at about 4 or about 12 weeks was done. Study-level findings and limits: Vaccine-associated CD4 TCRs spanned spike, dominant at 160-218 and 743-854.

Germline trimming cut 6 bases from V and 6 bases from J; bases unmatched to any gene: 6. The CDR3 has 13 residues. This rearrangement joins TRBV12-3 or TRBV12-4 to TRBJ1-1; 8 bases map to TRBD1. This clonotype was sampled from an adult in good health. The material was peripheral blood, obtained on day 0 of AZD1222 vaccination. DNA of the CDR3: TGTGCCAGCAGAAACAGGGGGGGTGCTGAAGCTTTCTTT. This encodes CASRNRGGAEAFF.